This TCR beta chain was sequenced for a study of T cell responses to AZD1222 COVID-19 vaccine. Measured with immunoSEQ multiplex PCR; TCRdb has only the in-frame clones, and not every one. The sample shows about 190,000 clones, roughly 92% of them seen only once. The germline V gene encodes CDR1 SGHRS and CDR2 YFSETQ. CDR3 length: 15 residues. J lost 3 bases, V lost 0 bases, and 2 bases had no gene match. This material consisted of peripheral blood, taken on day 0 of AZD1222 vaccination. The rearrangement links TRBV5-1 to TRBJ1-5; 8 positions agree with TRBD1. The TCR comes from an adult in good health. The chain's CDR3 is CASSLGQGPNQPQHF. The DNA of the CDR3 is TGCGCCAGCAGCTTGGGACAGGGGCCCAATCAGCCCCAGCATTTT. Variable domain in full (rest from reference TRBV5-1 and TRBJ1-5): KAGVTQTPRYLIKTRGQQVTLSCSPISGHRSVSWYQQTPGQGLQFLFEYFSETQRNKGNFPGRFSGRQFSNSRSEMNVSTLELGDSALYLCASSLGQGPNQPQHFGDGTRLSIL.